One sample yielded the 12 T cell receptor beta chains listed below, sequenced in a study of cytomegalovirus exposure and HLA in healthy donors. Some clones are missing from TCRdb's copy, which holds only in-frame ones; the method was immunoSEQ multiplex PCR. This repertoire shows approximately 160,000 clones, around 92% found once; its top ten account for just over 4%. Sequenced material: PBMCs. Receptors originate from a man younger than 35 in good health and CMV-seropositive.

V is TRBV10-3 and J is TRBJ1-3; unclear D gene. From germline, CDR1 is ENHRY and CDR2 SYGVKD. The CDR3 consists of 17 residues. CDR3 DNA sequence: TGTGCTCCAGCCCCTCGGCAGGCCAACTCCTCTGGAAACACCATATATTTT. Its translation is CAPAPRQANSSGNTIYF.

This sequence joins TRBV2 and TRBJ2-1; D is possibly TRBD2 (5 bases). The ends were cut back, 7 bases at V and 0 bases at J, with 16 bases in the middle. The CDR3 is made up of 16 amino acids. The germline gives CDR1 SNHLY, CDR2 FYNNEI. The CDR3 sequence: CASKLGWSGSYNEQFF. The CDR3 coding sequence is TGTGCCAGCAAACTAGGCTGGTCGGGCTCCTACAATGAGCAGTTCTTC. Variable domain in full (rest from reference TRBV2 and TRBJ2-1): EPEVTQTPSHQVTQMGQEVILRCVPISNHLYFYWYRQILGQKVEFLVSFYNNEISEKSEIFDDQFSVERPDGSNFTLKIRSTKLEDSAMYFCASKLGWSGSYNEQFFGPGTRLTVL.

The rearrangement joins TRBV10-3 to TRBJ2-3; maybe TRBD1 (6 bases). CDR3 length equals 15 residues. V gave up 6 bases and J gave up 5 bases, with 18 bases separating them. Germline lookup yields CDR1 ENHRY and CDR2 SYGVKD. CDR3 region: CAIRATGSRVDTQYF. CDR3 nucleotide sequence: TGTGCCATCAGAGCCACAGGGTCCAGGGTAGATACGCAGTATTTT.

V usage is TRBV18 and J usage is TRBJ1-1; 8 bases are shared with TRBD1. CDR1 and CDR2 from the germline V gene are KGHSH and LQKENI. This CDR3 is 16 amino acids long. Trimming took 3 bases from V and 1 from J; bases not matched to a gene: 7. The CDR3 loop reads CASSPRTGWGNTEAFF. The CDR3 DNA follows: TGTGCCAGCTCACCCCGGACAGGGTGGGGGAACACTGAAGCTTTCTTT.

The gene calls are TRBV11-3 and TRBJ1-1; maybe TRBD1 (5 bases). Trimming shortened V by 1 base and J by 6 bases, and 12 bases separated the two germline ends. CDR3 length equals 14 residues. Per the germline V gene, CDR1 is SGHNT and CDR2 is YENEEA. The chain's CDR3 is CASSLAGENAEAFF. CDR3 DNA: TGTGCCAGCAGCTTAGCGGGGGAAAACGCTGAAGCTTTCTTT. The full variable domain, completed using reference TRBV11-3 and TRBJ1-1, is EAGVVQSPRYKIIEKKQPVAFWCNPISGHNTLYWYLQNLGQGPELLIRYENEEAVDDSQLPKDRFSAERLKGVDSTLKIQPAELGDSAVYLCASSLAGENAEAFFGQGTRLTVV.

The rearrangement uses TRBV7-9 and TRBJ2-1; the match to TRBD1 covers 10 bases. CDR3 length: 15 amino acids. Germline loops: CDR1 SEHNR, CDR2 FQNEAQ (reference sequence). V lost 4 bases to trimming and J lost 5 bases; unmatched junction nucleotides: 5. CDR3 sequence reads: CASSSQDRGDNEQFF. The CDR3 DNA is TGTGCCAGCAGCTCCCAGGACAGGGGGGACAATGAGCAGTTCTTC. The complete variable domain, with remaining parts taken from reference TRBV7-9 and TRBJ2-1, reads DTGVSQNPRHKITKRGQNVTFRCDPISEHNRLYWYRQTLGQGPEFLTYFQNEAQLEKSRLLSDRFSAERPKGSFSTLEIQRTEQGDSAMYLCASSSQDRGDNEQFFGPGTRLTVL.

This clone has just one count. The chain has TRBV5-1 and TRBJ1-1; no clear D gene. This CDR3 is built from 13 residues. Per germline, CDR1 SGHRS and CDR2 YFSETQ. Trimming removed 5 bases at V and 4 bases at J, with 12 bases between. In nucleotides, the CDR3 is TGCGCCAGCAGACAAAACTCAGGCACTGAAGCTTTCTTT. It yields the protein CASRQNSGTEAFF.

V is TRBV27 and J is TRBJ2-1, with D possibly TRBD1 on 6 matching bases. Germline V gene lookup returns CDR1 MNHEY and CDR2 SMNVEV (reference sequence). Trimming took off 5 bases at V and 9 bases at J, with 14 bases between the two ends. The length of the CDR3 is 13 residues. The chain's CDR3 is CASSGQGRSEQFF. CDR3 bases: TGTGCCAGCAGTGGTCAGGGGCGGAGTGAGCAGTTCTTC.

The V gene is TRBV6-1, the J gene TRBJ1-2, with D hard to call. Germline CDR1 and CDR2: MNHNS and SASEGT. Deletions cut 8 bases from V and 8 bases from J, with 15 bases between. This CDR3 is built from 12 residues. The DNA of the CDR3 is TGTGCCAGCCTAAATACAGTTCTGGGCTACACCTTC. Encoded protein: CASLNTVLGYTF.

The chain couples TRBV11-2 to TRBJ2-1, with D possibly TRBD2 on 5 matching bases. The V end lost 10 bases, the J end lost 1 base, and 23 bases lay between the germline ends. Germline V lookup: CDR1 SGHAT, CDR2 FQNNGV. CDR3 size: 17 residues. CDR3 DNA: TGTGCCACCTACCTATTTCCGGGGTCGATATCCTACAATGAGCAGTTCTTC. Translation gives CATYLFPGSISYNEQFF.

The V gene is TRBV7-2, the J gene TRBJ2-6, with D tentatively TRBD1 (5 bases). The germline CDR1 and CDR2 sequences are SGHTA and FQGNSA. The CDR3 is 16 amino acids. V was pared by 5 bases and J by 0 bases, with 11 bases between. In DNA, the CDR3 is TGTGCCAGCAGCCTACAGGCGGTCTCTGGGGCCAACGTCCTGACTTTC. It is translated as CASSLQAVSGANVLTF.

The rearrangement links TRBV6-1 to TRBJ1-2; TRBD1 agrees at 7 bases. The germline V gene encodes CDR1 MNHNS and CDR2 SASEGT. Losses at the gene ends were 3 bases for V and 6 bases for J; bases not matched to a gene: 10. CDR3 size: 15 residues. Here the CDR3 DNA reads TGTGCCAGCAGTGAGGCTCCAGGGGGATTTGATGGCTACACCTTC. This gives the protein CASSEAPGGFDGYTF.